This T cell receptor beta chain was profiled in a study of identical twins. General study points: The degree of excess twin sharing was weaker in beta out-of-frame sequences. There were fewer insertions in abundant cord blood beta clonotypes, but memory repertoires showed no such pattern.

Germline CDR1 is SEHNR and CDR2 is FQNEAQ (reference sequence). The CDR3 extends over 14 amino acids. V lost 5 bases and J lost 6; bases outside the gene matches: 6. The sample holds a few counts of this clonotype. The antigen is undetermined. From the 5' RACE reads, TCRdb called clonotypes with MiXCR, one entry per CDR3 protein. Counted here are about 470,000 distinct CDR3 sequences, around 24% occurring once; the ten biggest clones make up about 2.7%. These data are also associated with another study on T cells expressing NK-cell markers. That investigation notes: In the group of eight sequenced donors, seven were HCMV-seropositive and one was seronegative. The CD3+CD56-NKG2C+ fraction of a few donors was also led by these clonotypes.

Sequencing used CD4+ T cells sorted from blood. This TCR was recovered from a woman under 30 in good health. The chain has TRBV7-9 and TRBJ1-5; 8 bases match TRBD1. The CDR3 DNA sequence: TGTGCCAGCAGCGGGGACAGGCGGGGTCAGCCCCAGCATTTT. Protein: CASSGDRRGQPQHF. The full variable domain, in which reference TRBV7-9 and TRBJ1-5 provide the parts outside the CDR3, is DTGVSQNPRHKITKRGQNVTFRCDPISEHNRLYWYRQTLGQGPEFLTYFQNEAQLEKSRLLSDRFSAERPKGSFSTLEIQRTEQGDSAMYLCASSGDRRGQPQHFGDGTRLSIL.